A selection of T cell receptor beta chains follows, all from one sample in a study of identical twins. TCRdb re-called the 5' RACE reads with MiXCR, one entry per CDR3 protein. The sample yields some 900,000 distinct CDR3 sequences, 12% seen once. The sample was also linked to a second study, of yellow fever vaccine responses in identical twins.

Sequencing was carried out using PBMCs. The receptors stem from a woman aged 18-35 years in good health. Both conserved end residues are trimmed from each CDR3.

>TRBV3-1|TRBJ1-5
ASSQLYSNQPQH
>TRBV4-1|TRBJ1-2
ASSPRSGYGYT
>TRBV28|TRBJ2-1
ASSSHRVFYNEQF
>TRBV11-2|TRBJ2-7
ASSLNRAGVHEQY
>TRBV2|TRBJ1-4
ASSERWFANEKLF
>TRBV5-1|TRBJ2-2
ASSLGPGLAGESANTGELF
>TRBV3-1|TRBJ2-3
ASSPRLAGGPDTQY
>TRBV7-3|TRBJ2-1
ASSPPGLAIQF
>TRBV10-2|TRBJ2-3
ASSEQGTATDTQY
>TRBV12-3/TRBV12-4|TRBJ2-3
ASSTSGPYTDTQY
>TRBV12-3/TRBV12-4|TRBJ1-2
ASSLGEIYGYT
>TRBV2|TRBJ2-3
ASRWLARADTQY
>TRBV24-1|TRBJ2-5
ATSDFSGEETQY
>TRBV20-1|TRBJ1-2
SANSDRDDYGYT
>TRBV29-1|TRBJ2-7
SVEGTYEQY
>TRBV7-8|TRBJ1-6
ASSLRGGYDSPLH
>TRBV5-1|TRBJ2-7
ASSGGTSVAYEQY
>TRBV2|TRBJ2-3
ASSPPQDTDTQY
>TRBV20-1|TRBJ2-7
SARDTLRVEQY
>TRBV24-1|TRBJ2-2
ATSEVGTGGSGELF
>TRBV4-1|TRBJ1-4
ASSQGKRTNEKLF
>TRBV28|TRBJ1-3
ASSFVGKSAGNTIY
>TRBV12-3/TRBV12-4|TRBJ1-1
ASSPEVRRTEAF
>TRBV6-5|TRBJ1-3
ASSYSQALSGNTIY
>TRBV6-5|TRBJ1-2
ASTAGYGYT
>TRBV4-1|TRBJ2-3
ASSQGGTSGSDTQY
>TRBV6-1|TRBJ2-7
ATQPLRGLFYEQY
>TRBV28|TRBJ2-3
ASTLNADTQY
>TRBV12-3/TRBV12-4|TRBJ2-1
ASRSFGTGAYNEQF
>TRBV20-1|TRBJ2-3
SARPTDTQY
>TRBV14|TRBJ2-1
ASSQHLAYPYNEQF
>TRBV6-6|TRBJ1-2
ASSDRPIWGYT
>TRBV24-1|TRBJ2-5
ATSDPLKASTQY
>TRBV10-3|TRBJ2-5
AISEWRGLETQY
>TRBV5-1|TRBJ2-1
ASSLIYAKGNEQF
>TRBV12-3/TRBV12-4|TRBJ2-3
ASSSGTRGSPLRDTQY
>TRBV12-3/TRBV12-4|TRBJ2-7
ASSPDIDEQY
>TRBV9|TRBJ2-1
ASSVGLGASEQF
>TRBV12-3/TRBV12-4|TRBJ2-7
ASSSDEGTYNEQY
>TRBV5-1|TRBJ2-1
ASSFSGSNEQF
>TRBV28|TRBJ2-5
ASSLSGRRQETQY
>TRBV3-1|TRBJ1-1
ASSPTRTGNTEAF
>TRBV20-1|TRBJ2-1
SVYTMGLGYNEQF
>TRBV20-1|TRBJ1-2
SASWGGYGYT
>TRBV11-3|TRBJ2-2
ASSSRDRLTGELF
>TRBV25-1|TRBJ2-5
ASSDTREGLKQETQY
>TRBV15|TRBJ2-6
ATSRGATGANVLT
>TRBV10-3|TRBJ2-1
AIRQDSGRYNEQF
>TRBV3-1|TRBJ2-3
ASSQDKSGSSLTDTQY
>TRBV15|TRBJ2-5
ATSTRTSGSRETQY